The present entry profiles one T cell receptor beta chain with its context. V lost 4 bases to trimming and J lost 3 bases; unmatched junction nucleotides: 7. Germline assignment: CDR1 SGDLS and CDR2 YYNGEE. The CDR3 consists of 16 residues. Assay used: immunoSEQ multiplex PCR; TCRdb lists only in-frame clones, some missing. Of fewer than 650,000 clones listed, 60% to 85% were seen once; the top ten hold approximately 12%. The data were obtained in a study of shared clonotypes between healthy human individuals. The material sequenced was PBMCs. The TCR comes from a woman aged 40-49 years in good health. Some clones in this sample may be carry-over from other donors' samples. The gene calls are TRBV9 and TRBJ2-2; 9 positions match TRBD2. The DNA for the CDR3 is TGTGCCAGCAGCCCAAGCGGGAGGCTGCACACCGGGGAGCTGTTTTTT. Amino acid sequence: CASSPSGRLHTGELFF.